This entry describes one T cell receptor beta chain. What it binds is not known. CDR3 length: 12 amino acids. V shed 5 bases and J shed 7 bases, with 9 bases lying between them. Germline V gene data show CDR1 as SEHNR and CDR2 as FQNEAQ (reference sequence). Naive CD8 cells, CD45RO-negative and positively selected for CCR7, excluded terminally differentiated effector memory CD45RA+ cells. Libraries were prepared by immunoSEQ multiplex PCR; TCRdb keeps only in-frame clonotypes and omits some of them. The table records about 820,000 clones, 80% to 95% of them present only once. This sample stems from a study of shared clonotypes between healthy human individuals. Study at large: Each donor contributed plates that comprised three CD4 naive, three CD4 memory, two CD8 naive and one CD8 memory.

General study findings and limits: Collection of samples was limited to blood; tissue repertoires likely differ. Among donors, clonotype sharing was expected to be affected by sequencing depth. For naive CD4 cells, approximately 4.7% of clonotypes were shared across a few donors.

This clonotype was sampled from a man in his thirties or forties in good health. The specimen was naive CD8+ T cells sorted from blood. The rearrangement joins TRBV7-9 to TRBJ2-1, with D possibly being TRBD1 or TRBD2 (5 bases each). The DNA of the CDR3 is TGTGCCAGCAGCCATGGGGGTAATGAGCAGTTCTTC. It codes for CASSHGGNEQFF. Based on the CDR3 plus reference TRBV7-9 and TRBJ2-1, the full variable domain is DTGVSQNPRHKITKRGQNVTFRCDPISEHNRLYWYRQTLGQGPEFLTYFQNEAQLEKSRLLSDRFSAERPKGSFSTLEIQRTEQGDSAMYLCASSHGGNEQFFGPGTRLTVL.